This T cell receptor beta chain was sequenced during a study of CD8+CD57+ T cells in acquired aplastic anemia. About the research overall: Isolated CD4+ and CD8+ cells, once sorted, yielded DNA averaging 3.2 ug.

For CDR3 and TCR beta VDJ profiling, genomic DNA was the template used. TCRdb re-analysed the reads in MiXCR, keeping a single row per CDR3 protein. The repertoire holds 170,000 or so distinct CDR3 sequences, with roughly 50% as singletons. Study-wide results and limits: Patient and control CD8+ Simpson's diversity was not significantly different.

A note on this clonotype: Its antigen is not known.

All sequencing subjects had displayed CD8+CD57+ cell expansion on flow cytometry. In all patients, the disease was severe acquired aplastic anemia. No therapy was given to patients before blood sampling. The V gene lost 5 bases and the J gene lost 4 bases, with 18 bases spanning the gap. Germline V CDR1 and CDR2: MGHDK, SYGVNS. The CDR3 spans 15 residues. The V call is TRBV25-1, the J call TRBJ2-7, with D tentatively TRBD2 (6 bases). The receptor comes from a human donor with aplastic anemia. The specimen sequenced was sorted CD4+, CD8+, or CD8+CD57+ T cells (not recorded which) from PBMCs. CDR3 sequence reads: CASSPQRGGLYEQYF. In nucleotides, the CDR3 is TGTGCCAGCAGTCCCCAAAGGGGAGGACTGTACGAGCAGTACTTC.